This TCR beta chain was sequenced in a study of T cell repertoires in cytomegalovirus infection. Study-level background: Public TCR beta signatures marked donors with CMV infection and the matching HLA.

From the reads, TCRdb called clonotypes with MiXCR, one entry per CDR3 protein. This sample has fewer than 900,000 distinct CDR3 sequences, with 25% to 35% found just once. The CDR3 covers 14 residues. Trimming cost V 6 bases and J 1 base; bases outside gene matches: 8. CDR1 is SQVTM and CDR2 is ANQGSEA in the germline V gene. Note on this clonotype: Its antigen is unknown.

Findings and limits, study-wide: People with CMV and the relevant HLA were identified by cumulative public TCR beta family frequency.

The sequence was obtained from a human donor in good health (CMV status not recorded). Some clones in this sample may be carry-over from other donors' samples. V gene TRBV29-1 combines with J gene TRBJ2-7; TRBD1 aligns across 8 bases. Specimen: cultured CD8+ T cells from PBMCs, collected from culture after CMV antigen stimulation. The CDR3 bases are TGCAGCGTCACTGACAGGGGCTTATCCTACGAGCAGTACTTC. It is translated as CSVTDRGLSYEQYF.